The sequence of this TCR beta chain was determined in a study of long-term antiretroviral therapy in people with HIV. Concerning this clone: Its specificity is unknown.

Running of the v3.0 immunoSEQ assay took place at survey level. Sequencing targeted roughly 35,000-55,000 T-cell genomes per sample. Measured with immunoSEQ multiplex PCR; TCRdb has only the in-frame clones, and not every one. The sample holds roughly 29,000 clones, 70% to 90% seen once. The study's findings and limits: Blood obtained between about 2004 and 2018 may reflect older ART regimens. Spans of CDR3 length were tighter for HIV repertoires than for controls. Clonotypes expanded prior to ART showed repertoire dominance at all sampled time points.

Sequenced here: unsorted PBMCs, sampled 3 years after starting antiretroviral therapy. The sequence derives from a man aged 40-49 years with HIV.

CDR3 region: CASSWGTDNYGYTF. The DNA for the CDR3 is TGCGCCAGCAGCTGGGGGACAGACAACTATGGCTACACCTTC. The rearrangement uses TRBV5-1 and TRBJ1-2, with TRBD1 matching 7 bases. Germline V gene lookup returns CDR1 SGHRS and CDR2 YFSETQ. The CDR3 runs 14 residues. J was trimmed by 2 bases and V by 3 bases; bases with no gene match: 4.